This record looks at one T cell receptor (beta chain) sequence and its context. Losses at the gene ends were 7 bases for V and 2 bases for J; bases not matched to a gene: 9. Germline assignment: CDR1 SGHVS and CDR2 FNYEAQ. This CDR3 is 16 amino acids long. Clones were read by immunoSEQ multiplex PCR, and TCRdb kept only the in-frame ones, dropping some. Found here are 100,000 to 150,000 clones, roughly 85% of them singletons; the top ten hold more than 6.5%. These data belong to a study of blood T cell repertoires in COVID-19. The origin of this receptor is an older man with active or convalescent COVID-19. Sequencing input: peripheral blood. The chain uses TRBV7-6 and TRBJ2-3; 10 bases align to TRBD2. The DNA of the CDR3 is TGTGCCAGCACCCTTGGCCTAGCGGGAGTCACAGATACGCAGTATTTT. Translating gives CASTLGLAGVTDTQYF. Combining the CDR3 with reference TRBV7-6 and TRBJ2-3 gives the whole variable domain GAGVSQSPRYKVTKRGQDVALRCDPISGHVSLYWYRQALGQGPEFLTYFNYEAQQDKSGLPNDRFSAERPEGSISTLTIQRTEQRDSAMYRCASTLGLAGVTDTQYFGPGTRLTVL.